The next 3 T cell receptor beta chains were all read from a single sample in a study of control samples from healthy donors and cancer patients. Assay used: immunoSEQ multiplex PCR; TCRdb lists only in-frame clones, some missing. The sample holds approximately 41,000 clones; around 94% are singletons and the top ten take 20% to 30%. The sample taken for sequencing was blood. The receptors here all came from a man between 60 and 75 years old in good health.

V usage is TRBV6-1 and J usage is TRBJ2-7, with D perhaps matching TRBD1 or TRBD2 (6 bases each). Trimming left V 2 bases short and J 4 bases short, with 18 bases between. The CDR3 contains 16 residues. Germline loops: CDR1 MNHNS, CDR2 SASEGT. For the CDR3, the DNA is TGTGCCAGCAGTGAACCGCCCTTGGGGGGCAGGTACGAGCAGTACTTC. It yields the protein CASSEPPLGGRYEQYF.

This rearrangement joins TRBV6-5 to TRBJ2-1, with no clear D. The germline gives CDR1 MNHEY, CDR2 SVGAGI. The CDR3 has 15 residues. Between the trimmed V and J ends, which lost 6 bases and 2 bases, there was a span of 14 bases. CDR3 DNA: TGTGCCAGCAGGCCTGGCCTCCGTACCTACAATGAGCAGTTCTTC. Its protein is CASRPGLRTYNEQFF.

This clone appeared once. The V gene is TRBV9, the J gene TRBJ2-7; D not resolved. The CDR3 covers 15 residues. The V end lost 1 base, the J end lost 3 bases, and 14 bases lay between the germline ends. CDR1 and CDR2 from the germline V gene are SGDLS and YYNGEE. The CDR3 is CASSVTQSSFYEQYF. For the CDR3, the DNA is TGTGCCAGCAGCGTAACGCAGTCCAGCTTCTACGAGCAGTACTTC.